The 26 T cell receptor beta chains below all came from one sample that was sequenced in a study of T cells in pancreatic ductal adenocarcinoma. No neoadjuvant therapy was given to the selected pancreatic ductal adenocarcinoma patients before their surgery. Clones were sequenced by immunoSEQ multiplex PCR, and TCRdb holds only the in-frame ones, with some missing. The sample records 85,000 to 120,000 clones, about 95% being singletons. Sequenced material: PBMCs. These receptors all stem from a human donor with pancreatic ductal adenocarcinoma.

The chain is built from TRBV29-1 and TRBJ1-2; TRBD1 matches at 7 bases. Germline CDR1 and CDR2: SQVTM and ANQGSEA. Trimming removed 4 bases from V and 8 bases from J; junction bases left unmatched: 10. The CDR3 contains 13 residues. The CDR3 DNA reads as TGCAGCGTTGGAACCGGGACAGTGAAGGGCTACACCTTC. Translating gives CSVGTGTVKGYTF.

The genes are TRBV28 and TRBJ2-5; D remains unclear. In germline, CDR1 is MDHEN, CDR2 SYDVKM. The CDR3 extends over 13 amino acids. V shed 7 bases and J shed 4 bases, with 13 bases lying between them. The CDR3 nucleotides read TGTGCCAGCAAACTCCAGGTATTAGAGACCCAGTACTTC. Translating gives CASKLQVLETQYF.

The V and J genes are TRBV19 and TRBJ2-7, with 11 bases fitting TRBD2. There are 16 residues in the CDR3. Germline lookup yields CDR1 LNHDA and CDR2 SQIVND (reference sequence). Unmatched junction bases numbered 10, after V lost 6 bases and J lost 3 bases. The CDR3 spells CASRIQHGTSGYEQYF. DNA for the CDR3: TGTGCCAGTAGGATTCAGCACGGGACTAGCGGCTACGAGCAGTACTTC.

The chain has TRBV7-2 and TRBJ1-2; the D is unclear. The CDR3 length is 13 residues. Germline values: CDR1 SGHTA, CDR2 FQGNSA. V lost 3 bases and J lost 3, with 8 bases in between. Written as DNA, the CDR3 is TGTGCCAGCAGCTTGAGGGTCGACTATGGCTACACCTTC. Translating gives CASSLRVDYGYTF.

The CDR3 is CASSPTVYSNQPQHF. As DNA, the CDR3 is TGTGCCAGCAGCCCGACAGTTTATAGCAATCAGCCCCAGCATTTT. This chain links TRBV5-5 with TRBJ1-5; a weak D match, TRBD1 (5 bases). Per the germline V gene, CDR1 is SGHKS and CDR2 is YYEKEE (reference sequence). Trimming shortened V by 4 bases and J by 0 bases, and 11 bases separated the two germline ends. There are 15 residues in the CDR3.

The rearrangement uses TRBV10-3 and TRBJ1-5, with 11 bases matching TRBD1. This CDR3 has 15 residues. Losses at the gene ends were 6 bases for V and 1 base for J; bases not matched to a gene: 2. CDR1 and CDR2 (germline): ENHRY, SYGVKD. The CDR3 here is CAISRDRGSNQPQHF. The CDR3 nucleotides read TGTGCCATCAGCCGGGACAGGGGGAGCAATCAGCCCCAGCATTTT.

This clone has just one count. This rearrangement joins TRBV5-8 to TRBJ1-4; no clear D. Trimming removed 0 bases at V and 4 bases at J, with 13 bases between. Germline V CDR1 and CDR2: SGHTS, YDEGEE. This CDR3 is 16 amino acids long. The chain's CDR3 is CASSLGVERLNEKLFF. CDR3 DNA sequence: TGTGCCAGCAGCTTGGGAGTGGAAAGACTTAATGAAAAACTGTTTTTT.

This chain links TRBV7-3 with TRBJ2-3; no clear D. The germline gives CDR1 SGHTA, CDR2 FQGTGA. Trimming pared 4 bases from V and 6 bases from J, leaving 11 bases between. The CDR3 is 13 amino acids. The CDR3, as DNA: TGTGCCAGCAGCTCCTACGTTGTGGATACGCAGTATTTT. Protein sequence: CASSSYVVDTQYF. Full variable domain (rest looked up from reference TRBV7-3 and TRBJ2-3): GAGVSQTPSNKVTEKGKYVELRCDPISGHTALYWYRQSLGQGPEFLIYFQGTGAADDSGLPNDRFFAVRPEGSVSTLKIQRTERGDSAVYLCASSSYVVDTQYFGPGTRLTVL.

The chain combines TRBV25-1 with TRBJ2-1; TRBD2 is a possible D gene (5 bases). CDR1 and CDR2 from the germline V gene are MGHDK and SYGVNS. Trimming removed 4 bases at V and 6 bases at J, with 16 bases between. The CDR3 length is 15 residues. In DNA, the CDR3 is TGTGCCAGCAGTGTAATAGCGAACGGTCGCAATGAGCAGTTCTTC. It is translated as CASSVIANGRNEQFF.

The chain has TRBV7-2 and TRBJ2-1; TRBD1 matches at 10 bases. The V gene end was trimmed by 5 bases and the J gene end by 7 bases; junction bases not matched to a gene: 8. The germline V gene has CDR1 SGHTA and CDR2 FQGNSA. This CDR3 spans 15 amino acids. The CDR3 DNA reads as TGTGCCAGCAGCGGACGGACAGGGGGAGGGAATGAGCAGTTCTTC. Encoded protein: CASSGRTGGGNEQFF.

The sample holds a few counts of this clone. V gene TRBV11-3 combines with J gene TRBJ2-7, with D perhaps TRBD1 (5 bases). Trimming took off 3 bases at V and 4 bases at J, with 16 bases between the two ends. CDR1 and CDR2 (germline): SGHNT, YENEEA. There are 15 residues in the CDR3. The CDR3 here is CASSFDSSNFYEQYF. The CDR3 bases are TGTGCCAGCAGCTTCGACAGTAGTAACTTTTACGAGCAGTACTTC.

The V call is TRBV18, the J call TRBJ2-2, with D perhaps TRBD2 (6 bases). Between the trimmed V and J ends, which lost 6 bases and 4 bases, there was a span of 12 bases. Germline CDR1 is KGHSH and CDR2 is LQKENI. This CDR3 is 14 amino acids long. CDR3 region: CASSGVGGTGELFF. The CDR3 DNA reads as TGTGCCAGCTCCGGAGTCGGGGGCACCGGGGAGCTGTTTTTT. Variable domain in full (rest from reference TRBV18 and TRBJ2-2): NAGVMQNPRHLVRRRGQEARLRCSPMKGHSHVYWYRQLPEEGLKFMVYLQKENIIDESGMPKERFSAEFPKEGPSILRIQQVVRGDSAAYFCASSGVGGTGELFFGEGSRLTVL.

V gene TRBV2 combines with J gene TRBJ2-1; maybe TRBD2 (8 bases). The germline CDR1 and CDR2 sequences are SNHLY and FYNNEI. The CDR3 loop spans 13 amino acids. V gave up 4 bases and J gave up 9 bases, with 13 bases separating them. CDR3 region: CASSGREGAEQFF. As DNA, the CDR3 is TGTGCCAGCAGTGGACGGGAGGGGGCTGAGCAGTTCTTC.

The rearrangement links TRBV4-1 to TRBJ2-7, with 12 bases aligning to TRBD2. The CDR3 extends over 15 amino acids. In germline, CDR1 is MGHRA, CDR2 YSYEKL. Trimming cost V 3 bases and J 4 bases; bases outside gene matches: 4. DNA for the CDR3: TGCGCCAGCAGCCACAGGACTAGCGGGGATTACGAGCAGTACTTC. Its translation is CASSHRTSGDYEQYF.

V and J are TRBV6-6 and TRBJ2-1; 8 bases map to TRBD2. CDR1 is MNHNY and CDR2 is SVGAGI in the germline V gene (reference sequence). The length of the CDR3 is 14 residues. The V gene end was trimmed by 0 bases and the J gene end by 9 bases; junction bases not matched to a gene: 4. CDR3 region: CASSYSTAGGEQFF. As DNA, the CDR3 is TGTGCCAGCAGTTACTCAACGGCGGGGGGTGAGCAGTTCTTC.

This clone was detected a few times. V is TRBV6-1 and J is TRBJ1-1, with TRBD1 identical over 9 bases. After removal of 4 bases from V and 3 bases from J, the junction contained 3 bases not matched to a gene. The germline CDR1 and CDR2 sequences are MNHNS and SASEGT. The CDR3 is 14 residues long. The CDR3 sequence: CASSVRQGDTEAFF. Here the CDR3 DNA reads TGTGCCAGCAGTGTAAGACAGGGGGACACTGAAGCTTTCTTT.

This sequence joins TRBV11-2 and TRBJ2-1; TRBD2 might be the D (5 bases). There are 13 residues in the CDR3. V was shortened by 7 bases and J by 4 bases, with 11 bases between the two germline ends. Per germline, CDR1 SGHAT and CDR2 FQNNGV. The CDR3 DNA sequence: TGTGCCAGCAACCCCGGGAATTACAATGAGCAGTTCTTC. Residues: CASNPGNYNEQFF.

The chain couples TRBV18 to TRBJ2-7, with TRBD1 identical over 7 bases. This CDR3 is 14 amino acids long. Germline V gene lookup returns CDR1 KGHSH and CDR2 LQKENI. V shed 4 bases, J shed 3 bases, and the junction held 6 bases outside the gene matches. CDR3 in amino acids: CASSHPGQRYEQYF. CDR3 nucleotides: TGTGCCAGCTCACATCCGGGACAGCGCTACGAGCAGTACTTC.

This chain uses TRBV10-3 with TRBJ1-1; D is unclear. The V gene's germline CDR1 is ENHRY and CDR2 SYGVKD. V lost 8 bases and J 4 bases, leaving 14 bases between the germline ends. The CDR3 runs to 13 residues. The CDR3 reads CAIGTAETTEAFF. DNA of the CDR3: TGTGCCATCGGAACAGCCGAAACCACTGAAGCTTTCTTT.

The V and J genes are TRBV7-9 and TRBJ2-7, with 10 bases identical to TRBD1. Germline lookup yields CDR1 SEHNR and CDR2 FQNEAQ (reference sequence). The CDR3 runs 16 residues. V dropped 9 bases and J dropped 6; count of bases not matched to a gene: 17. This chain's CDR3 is CARERRRGTGVSEQYF. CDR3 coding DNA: TGTGCCAGGGAGCGACGACGGGGGACAGGGGTCTCCGAGCAGTACTTC.

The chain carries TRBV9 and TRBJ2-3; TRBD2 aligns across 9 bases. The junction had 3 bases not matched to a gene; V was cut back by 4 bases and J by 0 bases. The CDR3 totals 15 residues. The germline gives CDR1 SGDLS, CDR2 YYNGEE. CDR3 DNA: TGTGCCAGCAGCACTAGCGGGCCAAGCACAGATACGCAGTATTTT. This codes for CASSTSGPSTDTQYF.

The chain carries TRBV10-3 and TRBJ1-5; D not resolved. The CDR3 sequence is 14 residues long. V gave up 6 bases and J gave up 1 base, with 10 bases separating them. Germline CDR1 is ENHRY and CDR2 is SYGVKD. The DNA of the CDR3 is TGTGCCATCAGCCGAGAGGGAAGCAATCAGCCCCAGCATTTT. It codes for CAISREGSNQPQHF.

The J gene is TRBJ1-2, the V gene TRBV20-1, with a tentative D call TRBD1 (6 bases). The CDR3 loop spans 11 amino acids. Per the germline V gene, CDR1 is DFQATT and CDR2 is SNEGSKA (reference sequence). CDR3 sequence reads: CSDGGPLIATF. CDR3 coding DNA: TGCAGCGACGGGGGGCCCTTAATTGCCACCTTC.

CDR3 sequence (DNA): TGTGCCAGCTCACCACGGGCAGAAGTCCAAGAGACCCAGTACTTC. Protein sequence: CASSPRAEVQETQYF. The chain is built from TRBV18 and TRBJ2-5; D remains unclear. Between the trimmed V and J ends, which lost 1 base and 1 base, there was a span of 10 bases. This CDR3 has 15 residues. Germline-derived CDR1 and CDR2 are KGHSH and LQKENI.

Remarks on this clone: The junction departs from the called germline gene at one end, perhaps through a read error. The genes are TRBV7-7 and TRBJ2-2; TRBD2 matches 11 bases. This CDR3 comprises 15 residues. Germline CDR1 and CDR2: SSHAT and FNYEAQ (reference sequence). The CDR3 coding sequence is TGTGCTAGCACCGGGACTAGCGGAGAAACCGGGGAGCTGTTTTTT. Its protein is CASTGTSGETGELFF.

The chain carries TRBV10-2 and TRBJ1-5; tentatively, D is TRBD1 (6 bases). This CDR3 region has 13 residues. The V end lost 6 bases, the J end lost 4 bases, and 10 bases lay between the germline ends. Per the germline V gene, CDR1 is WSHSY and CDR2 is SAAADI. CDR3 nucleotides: TGCGCCAGCAGGGGCAGGGGAAATCAGCCCCAGCATTTT. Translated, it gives CASRGRGNQPQHF.